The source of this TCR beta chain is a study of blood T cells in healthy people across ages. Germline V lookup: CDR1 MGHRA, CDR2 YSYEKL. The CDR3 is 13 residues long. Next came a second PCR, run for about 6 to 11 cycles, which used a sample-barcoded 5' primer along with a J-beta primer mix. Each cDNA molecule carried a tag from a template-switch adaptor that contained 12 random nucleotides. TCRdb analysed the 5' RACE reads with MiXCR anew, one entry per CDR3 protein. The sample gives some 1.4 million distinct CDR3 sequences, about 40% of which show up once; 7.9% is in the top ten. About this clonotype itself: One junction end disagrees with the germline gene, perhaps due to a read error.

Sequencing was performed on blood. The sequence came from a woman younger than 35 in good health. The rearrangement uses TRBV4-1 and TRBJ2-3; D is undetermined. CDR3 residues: CASSQDPPDTRYF. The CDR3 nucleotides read TGCGCCAGCAGCCAAGATCCCCCAGATACGCGGTATTTT.